The 7 T cell receptor beta chains below all came from one sample that was sequenced in a study of cytomegalovirus exposure and HLA in healthy donors. With 60 Vbeta and 13 Jbeta primers, the PCR was carried out. Sequencing was performed with immunoSEQ multiplex PCR; in TCRdb, only in-frame clones are kept and a portion is missing. There are 150,000 to 200,000 clones in the sample; 77% occur only once, and around 2.5% lies in the top ten. Source material: PBMCs. The receptors were sampled from a woman aged 40 to 55 in good health and CMV-seropositive.

V gene TRBV6-5 combines with J gene TRBJ1-5, with 8 bases identical to TRBD1. Trimming cost V 6 bases and J 5 bases; bases outside gene matches: 9. Germline V lookup: CDR1 MNHEY, CDR2 SVGAGI. CDR3 length equals 15 residues. The CDR3 protein is CASSPTRTGYQPQHF. CDR3 bases: TGTGCCAGCAGCCCGACGAGGACAGGGTATCAGCCCCAGCATTTT.

The chain is built from TRBV21-1 and TRBJ2-7; the table's D call, TRBD1, was not checked against the DNA. TRBV21-1 is a pseudogene. CDR3 length: 13 residues. CDR3 bases: TGTGCCAGGCTACAGCAGGGTACCTACGAGCAGTACTTC. Translation gives CARLQQGTYEQYF.

This clone occurred once. V usage is TRBV4-1 and J usage is TRBJ2-3; TRBD2 matches at 10 bases. The V gene's germline CDR1 is MGHRA and CDR2 YSYEKL. V lost 5 bases, J lost 2 bases, and 7 bases stayed unmatched. The CDR3 covers 16 residues. The CDR3 sequence is CASSGLAGAITDTQYF. The CDR3 coding sequence is TGCGCCAGCAGCGGGCTAGCGGGGGCGATCACAGATACGCAGTATTTT.

This sequence joins TRBV7-9 and TRBJ2-7; TRBD2 is a possible D gene (6 bases). From germline, CDR1 is SEHNR and CDR2 FQNEAQ (reference sequence). Trimming shortened V by 6 bases and J by 4 bases, and 10 bases separated the two germline ends. The CDR3 consists of 12 residues. The CDR3 protein is CASRHGTYEQYF. The CDR3 DNA sequence: TGTGCCAGCAGACATGGGACTTACGAGCAGTACTTC.

In this sample, this clone turned up once. The chain is built from TRBV19 and TRBJ2-1, with 16 bases lining up with TRBD2. Trimming cost V 4 bases and J 4 bases; bases outside gene matches: 10. The germline V gene has CDR1 LNHDA and CDR2 SQIVND (reference sequence). This CDR3 spans 19 amino acids. The CDR3 sequence is CASSKGLAGGGSVYNEQFF. The CDR3 nucleotides read TGTGCCAGTAGTAAGGGACTAGCGGGAGGGGGTTCGGTGTACAATGAGCAGTTCTTC.

The chain recombines TRBV28 with TRBJ1-1, with D perhaps TRBD1 (5 bases). Trimming pared 6 bases from V and 2 bases from J, leaving 10 bases between. Germline CDR1 and CDR2: MDHEN and SYDVKM. This CDR3 is built from 13 residues. The CDR3 DNA follows: TGTGCCAGCAGCCCGGGACTCAACACTGAAGCTTTCTTT. It yields the protein CASSPGLNTEAFF.

The rearrangement joins TRBV5-1 to TRBJ2-2; TRBD2 matches at 13 bases. The CDR3 is 20 amino acids. The germline CDR1 and CDR2 sequences are SGHRS and YFSETQ. Trimming at V came to 4 bases and at J to 0 bases, leaving 12 bases not matched to a gene. In nucleotides, the CDR3 is TGCGCCAGCAGCATTGGACTAGCGGGGGCCGAACCCCCGAACACCGGGGAGCTGTTTTTT. This sequence encodes CASSIGLAGAEPPNTGELFF. Full variable domain (missing parts from reference TRBV5-1 and TRBJ2-2): KAGVTQTPRYLIKTRGQQVTLSCSPISGHRSVSWYQQTPGQGLQFLFEYFSETQRNKGNFPGRFSGRQFSNSRSEMNVSTLELGDSALYLCASSIGLAGAEPPNTGELFFGEGSRLTVL.